Sequencing of this TCR beta chain was carried out in a study of response to subunit inactivated influenza vaccine. In TCRdb, the RT-PCR reads were re-called with MiXCR into one record per CDR3 protein. The table includes hundreds of thousands of distinct CDR3 sequences, 11% detected once. The CDR3 has 14 residues. The germline CDR1 and CDR2 sequences are SGHRS and YFSETQ. Trimming pared 0 bases from V and 5 bases from J, leaving 10 bases between. These data were also reused for a study on T cells expressing NK-cell markers. This second study notes: The TCR beta cDNA came from 5'RACE template switching with UMIs. The leading position in the CD3+CD56-NKG2C+ fraction of four donors also went to these clonotypes.

Sample: PBMCs from blood, taken on the day of vaccination. The sequence came from a middle-aged man who received an inactivated influenza vaccine. The chain employs TRBV5-1 and TRBJ2-3; no clear D gene. The chain's CDR3 is CASSLGTNLDTQYF. The CDR3 region has the DNA TGCGCCAGCAGCTTGGGGACGAACCTAGATACGCAGTATTTT.